This T cell receptor (beta chain) derives from a study of CD4+ T cells in melanoma (dated by TCRdb to between 2021 and 2023). General notes on the study: The study investigated neoantigen-specific CD4+ T cells in human melanoma. Study-level results and caveats: The report described a correlation between neoantigen-specific CD4+ T cells and the function of CD8+ T cells, macrophages and B cells. Neoantigen-specific CD4+ T cells in melanoma were reported to have a range of differentiation states.

Regarding this clone: This clone's antigen is unknown. No clone much larger than this one lies a single base away; base qualities are absent.

The donors were people with melanoma. The receptor library was made with the immunoSEQ multiplex PCR assay. The table comes from immuneACCESS by way of TCRdb, which keeps in-frame sequences with V and J called. Part of the clones is missing from these tables; in studies checked, under half for an unresolved V gene and the rest for unknown reasons. The sample has over 130,000 clones on record, 80% to 95% of them singletons. About 1.5% of the sample is held by the ten biggest clonotypes. The sequence came from a human donor with melanoma.

DNA sequence: TGTGCCATCAGTGAACAAGAACAGGACACTGAAGCTTTCTTT. Translated, it reads CAISEQEQDTEAFF. Rearrangement joined TRBV10-3 to TRBJ1-1; TRBD1 is a possible D gene, resting on 5 matching bases. V is reduced by 3 bases and J by 3 bases, leaving a spacing of 11 bases between them. CDR3 length: 14 amino acids, cysteine to phenylalanine. CDR3 DNA only is kept here, 42 bases in frame from base 1. The germline V gene encodes CDR1 ENHRY and CDR2 SYGVKD.